This T cell receptor beta chain emerged from a study of T cell responses to AZD1222 COVID-19 vaccine (dated by TCRdb to the early 2020s). Study-wide context: TCR sequencing covered 230 or so trial participants: 200 to 210 given two doses of AZD1222 and approximately 26 given two doses of MenACWY control vaccine. Trial participants were enrolled by age into 18-55, 56-69 and 70-plus year subgroups, with approximately 150, 30 and 60 TCR-sequenced participants respectively. Study-wide findings and limitations: Conclusions about previously exposed vaccinees were limited because only five to seven AZD1222 recipients were SARS-CoV-2 seropositive at baseline. The whole spike protein was spanned by vaccine-associated CD4 TCRs, and dominant responses were seen in regions 160-218 and 743-854. In the small 56-69-year group, the increase in depth fell short of significance, most likely because of low power. Participants were mostly white British, with more females than males. The authors suggested clonal diversity may have been underestimated. A significant rise in spike-specific TCR breadth and depth was observed after two AZD1222 doses relative to day 0 and relative to MenACWY recipients. Nearly half of unique spike-specific TCRs reportedly recognized epitopes outside regions mutated in the B.1.351 and B.1.1.7 variants. Because no samples from the day 14 peak response were available, repertoires could be characterized only after the peak T cell response.

The CDR3 holds 13 amino acids from the cysteine to the phenylalanine. Only the CDR3 portion is preserved as DNA: 39 bases, with reading frame beginning at the first base. V sheds 1 base and J sheds 4 bases, leaving 7 bases between their ends. Looking up the germline V gene yields CDR1 MNHEY and CDR2 SVGAGI. The CDR3 regions of human TCRbeta chains were analyzed by immunosequencing. The authors' pipeline ran thus. Repertoire TCRs were checked for matches against a reference library of SARS-CoV-2-specific TCRs that had been generated using the MIRA antigen-specificity platform. Breadth meant the fraction of unique TCRs that were SARS-CoV-2-associated, whereas depth meant the fraction of total T cells that were SARS-CoV-2-associated. Using the MIRA data, each spike-specific TCR was assigned both to the spike region to which the TCR was reactive and to a CD4 or CD8 class. Log10-transformed breadth and depth values were compared by one-way ANOVA with Sidak's multiple comparisons tests. TCRdb took over this immuneACCESS table, retaining in-frame rearrangements with V and J assigned. Such tables are incomplete; in checked studies, under half of the missing clones stem from an unresolved V gene, and the remainder is unexplained. That table is the source of V, J and clone size, and D and trimming were worked out from the DNA. Recorded for this sample are 180,000 or so clones; approximately 90% of them occurred a single time. About 25% of the sample belongs to the ten largest clones.

In the paper's terms, the time point label means: about 28 days (+/-7) after the second vaccine dose. AZD1222 recipients with second doses at about 4 weeks or about 12 weeks were pooled, because spike-specific TCR depth and breadth did not differ between schedules. Vaccinee samples came from UK trials COV001 and COV002, including a single-blind randomized controlled phase 2/3 trial of AZD1222 (ChAdOx1 nCoV-19) in healthy adults. Trial participant PBMC samples were collected at day 0 and day 28 after the second dose for TCRbeta chain sequencing. Of note for this clone: What this receptor recognizes is not known. Base qualities are missing; no much larger clone stands one base away.

Recombination joined TRBV6-5 with TRBJ1-2; no D gene is confidently identified. This TCR was sampled from an adult who received the AZD1222 COVID-19 vaccine. The sample consisted of peripheral blood, taken 28 days after the second AZD1222 dose. Here the CDR3 is given as CASSYYRSYGYTF. The sequence in DNA is TGTGCCAGCAGTTACTATAGATCCTATGGCTACACCTTC.